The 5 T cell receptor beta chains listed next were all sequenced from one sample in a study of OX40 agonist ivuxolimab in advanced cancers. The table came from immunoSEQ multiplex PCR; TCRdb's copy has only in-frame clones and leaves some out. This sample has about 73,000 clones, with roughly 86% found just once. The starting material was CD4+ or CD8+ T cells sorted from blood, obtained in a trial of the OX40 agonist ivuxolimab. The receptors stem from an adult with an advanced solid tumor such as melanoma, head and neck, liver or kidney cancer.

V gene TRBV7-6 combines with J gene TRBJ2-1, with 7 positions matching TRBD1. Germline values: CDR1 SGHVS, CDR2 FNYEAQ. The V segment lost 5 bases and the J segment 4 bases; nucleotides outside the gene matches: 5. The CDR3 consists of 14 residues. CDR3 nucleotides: TGTGCCAGCAGCCGGGACAGCCAGTACAATGAGCAGTTCTTC. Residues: CASSRDSQYNEQFF.

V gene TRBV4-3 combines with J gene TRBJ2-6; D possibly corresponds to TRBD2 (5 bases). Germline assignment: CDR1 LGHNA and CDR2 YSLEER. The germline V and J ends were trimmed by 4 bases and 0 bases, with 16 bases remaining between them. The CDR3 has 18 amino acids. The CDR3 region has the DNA TGCGCCAGCAGCCCAGGCGGGCCGTGGGACTCTGGGGCCAACGTCCTGACTTTC. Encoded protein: CASSPGGPWDSGANVLTF.

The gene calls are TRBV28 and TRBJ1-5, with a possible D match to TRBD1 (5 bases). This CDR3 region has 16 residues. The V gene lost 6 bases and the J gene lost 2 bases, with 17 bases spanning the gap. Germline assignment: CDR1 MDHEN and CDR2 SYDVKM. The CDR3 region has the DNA TGTGCCAGCAGGTCCTCCGGGACGGTCGGCAATCAGCCCCAGCATTTT. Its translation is CASRSSGTVGNQPQHF.

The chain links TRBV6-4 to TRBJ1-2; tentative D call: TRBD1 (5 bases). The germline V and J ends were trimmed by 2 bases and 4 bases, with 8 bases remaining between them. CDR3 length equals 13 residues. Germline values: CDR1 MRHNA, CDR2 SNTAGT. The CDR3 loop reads CASSDTGGYGYTF. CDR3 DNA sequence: TGTGCCAGCAGTGACACTGGGGGCTATGGCTACACCTTC.

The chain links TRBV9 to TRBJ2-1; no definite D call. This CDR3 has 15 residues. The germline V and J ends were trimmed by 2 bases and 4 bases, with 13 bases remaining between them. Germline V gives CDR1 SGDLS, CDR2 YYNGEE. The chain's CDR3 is CASSVQPLRYNEQFF. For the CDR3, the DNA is TGTGCCAGCAGCGTTCAGCCTTTAAGGTACAATGAGCAGTTCTTC.